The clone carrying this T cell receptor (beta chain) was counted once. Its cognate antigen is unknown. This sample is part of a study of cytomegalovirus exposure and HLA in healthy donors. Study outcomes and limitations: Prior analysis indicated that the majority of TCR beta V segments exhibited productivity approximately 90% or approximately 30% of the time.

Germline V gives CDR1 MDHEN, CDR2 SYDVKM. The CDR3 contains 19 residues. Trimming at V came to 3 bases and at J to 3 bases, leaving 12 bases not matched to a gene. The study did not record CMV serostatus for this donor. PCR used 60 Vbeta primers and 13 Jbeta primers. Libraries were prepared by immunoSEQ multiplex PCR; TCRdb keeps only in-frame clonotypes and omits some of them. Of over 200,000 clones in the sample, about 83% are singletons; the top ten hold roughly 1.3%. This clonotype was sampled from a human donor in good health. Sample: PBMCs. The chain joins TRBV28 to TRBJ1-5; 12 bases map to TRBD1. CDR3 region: CASSLRQWGQGAVNQPQHF. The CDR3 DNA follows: TGTGCCAGCAGTTTGCGGCAGTGGGGACAGGGGGCCGTCAATCAGCCCCAGCATTTT.